These 21 T cell receptor beta chains were all obtained from the same sample, sequenced in a study of CD8 T cells in ankylosing spondylitis. TCRdb re-called the 5' RACE reads with MiXCR, one entry per CDR3 protein. Of 240,000 or so distinct CDR3 sequences detected, around 10% appear once; the ten largest clones hold 5.5% to 8%. Material for sequencing was blood, either unsorted or a sorted T cell fraction (not recorded which). These receptors all stem from a male donor with ankylosing spondylitis or in good health (not recorded which).

This clonotype has only a few counts. This chain joins TRBV24-1 and TRBJ2-1; D is undetermined. The ends were cut back, 4 bases at V and 1 base at J, with 7 bases in the middle. The CDR3 length is 14 residues. From germline, CDR1 is KGHDR and CDR2 SFDVKD. CDR3 protein: CATSDPGSYNEQFF. The CDR3 DNA reads TGTGCCACCAGTGACCCCGGATCCTACAATGAGCAGTTCTTC.

This clonotype has ten or more counts. V and J are TRBV11-2 and TRBJ2-2; possibly TRBD2 for D (5 bases). Germline CDR1 and CDR2: SGHAT and FQNNGV. CDR3 length: 18 amino acids. V lost 4 bases and J 3 bases, leaving 21 bases between the germline ends. In DNA, the CDR3 is TGTGCCAGCAGCTCATACCTGAGGGCCCACAGTGACACCGGGGAGCTGTTTTTT. It encodes CASSSYLRAHSDTGELFF.

J is TRBJ2-1 and V is TRBV10-2; D might be TRBD1 or TRBD2, each matching 5 bases. Germline-derived CDR1 and CDR2 are WSHSY and SAAADI. V was pared by 6 bases and J by 5 bases, with 17 bases between. This CDR3 has 15 residues. CDR3 sequence reads: CASRDGTLMHNEQFF. Here the CDR3 DNA reads TGCGCCAGCAGGGACGGGACCCTAATGCACAATGAGCAGTTCTTC.

The table lists this clonotype with many counts. The chain carries TRBV12-5 and TRBJ2-5; no definite D call. The CDR3 is 13 amino acids. The V and J ends lost 2 bases and 1 base respectively, with 5 bases between them. The germline V gene has CDR1 LGHNT and CDR2 FRNRAP. The CDR3 sequence is CASGLSTQETQYF. For the CDR3, the DNA is TGTGCTAGTGGTTTGTCCACCCAAGAGACCCAGTACTTC.

In this sample, this clonotype turned up many times. V usage is TRBV12-3 or TRBV12-4 and J usage is TRBJ1-6; D uncertain. V dropped 6 bases and J dropped 8 bases, with 8 bases sitting between them. This CDR3 is built from 12 residues. CDR3 in amino acids: CASSLDHSPLHF. The CDR3 DNA is TGTGCCAGCAGCCTGGACCATTCACCCCTCCACTTT.

This clonotype was seen many times. The chain joins TRBV20-1 to TRBJ2-7; 12 bases fit TRBD2. With V trimmed by 7 bases and J by 4 bases, 8 bases remained unmatched. The germline V gene encodes CDR1 DFQATT and CDR2 SNEGSKA (reference sequence). The CDR3 is 14 residues long. The CDR3 loop is CSVRPGTSGYEQYF. CDR3 bases: TGCAGTGTCCGACCCGGGACTAGCGGGTACGAGCAGTACTTC.

This clonotype was observed many times. V is TRBV20-1 and J is TRBJ1-1; perhaps TRBD1 as D (6 bases). CDR1 DFQATT and CDR2 SNEGSKA come from the germline V gene (reference sequence). Trimming left V 0 bases short and J 1 base short, with 12 bases between. The CDR3 consists of 15 residues. CDR3 amino acids: CSARDWDTANTEAFF. The CDR3 nucleotides read TGCAGTGCTAGAGACTGGGACACTGCGAACACTGAAGCTTTCTTT.

The CDR3: CAISERGTSGKYNEQFF. As DNA, the CDR3 is TGTGCCATCAGTGAGCGGGGAACTAGCGGCAAATACAATGAGCAGTTCTTC. The chain combines TRBV10-3 with TRBJ2-1; 8 bases agree with TRBD2. CDR1 and CDR2 from the germline V gene are ENHRY and SYGVKD. The J segment lost 4 bases and the V segment lost 2 bases, leaving 10 bases of the junction unmatched. This CDR3 has 17 residues.

This clonotype was detected only a few times. The J gene is TRBJ2-1, the V gene TRBV20-1, with 8 bases fitting TRBD2. The V segment lost 3 bases and the J segment 4 bases; nucleotides outside the gene matches: 17. CDR1 is DFQATT and CDR2 is SNEGSKA in the germline V gene (reference sequence). The CDR3 extends over 18 amino acids. Here the CDR3 reads CSASIRRVAGRRYNEQFF. The CDR3 DNA is TGCAGTGCTAGTATTCGTAGGGTAGCGGGACGAAGGTACAATGAGCAGTTCTTC.

This clonotype turned up a few times. V and J are TRBV2 and TRBJ2-5; D gene ambiguous. CDR3 length: 14 amino acids. Germline V gene data show CDR1 as SNHLY and CDR2 as FYNNEI. Trimming cost V 3 bases and J 5 bases, with 13 bases left between them. The CDR3 region has the DNA TGTGCCAGCAGTGAGGTGTTAGACTTTGAGACCCAGTACTTC. Translating it yields CASSEVLDFETQYF.

There are many counts of this clonotype. The chain joins TRBV27 to TRBJ2-3; no reliable D call. Trimming took 2 bases from V and 0 from J, leaving 9 bases between them. Germline assignment: CDR1 MNHEY and CDR2 SMNVEV (reference sequence). The CDR3 consists of 15 residues. The DNA of the CDR3 is TGTGCCAGCAGTTTAGGAGCAGTTAGCACAGATACGCAGTATTTT. The encoded protein is CASSLGAVSTDTQYF.

This clonotype was counted at least ten times. J is TRBJ2-1 and V is TRBV20-1, with TRBD2 as a possible D gene (6 bases). Germline V gene data show CDR1 as DFQATT and CDR2 as SNEGSKA (reference sequence). V shed 2 bases and J shed 4 bases, with 18 bases lying between them. The CDR3 spans 16 residues. The CDR3 loop is CSARTSSGVSYNEQFF. Here the CDR3 DNA reads TGCAGTGCTAGAACGAGTTCGGGAGTATCTTACAATGAGCAGTTCTTC.

This clonotype was observed a handful of times. V usage is TRBV25-1 and J usage is TRBJ2-1, with TRBD2 matching over 9 bases. The junction had 4 bases not matched to a gene; V was cut back by 1 base and J by 9 bases. The length of the CDR3 is 14 residues. Germline lookup yields CDR1 MGHDK and CDR2 SYGVNS. The CDR3 protein is CASSEWGTSIEQFF. The CDR3 bases are TGTGCCAGCAGTGAATGGGGGACTAGCATTGAGCAGTTCTTC.

This clonotype was seen a handful of times. The CDR3 spells CASSLSQNSNYGYTF. The CDR3 DNA reads as TGTGCCAGCAGCTTATCCCAGAATTCTAACTATGGCTACACCTTC. The chain recombines TRBV7-9 with TRBJ1-2; no reliable D call. The ends were cut back, 2 bases at V and 0 bases at J, with 10 bases in the middle. Germline V CDR1 and CDR2: SEHNR, FQNEAQ (reference sequence). There are 15 residues in the CDR3.

At least ten counts were recorded for this clonotype. The V call is TRBV6-1, the J call TRBJ2-3; D call uncertain. Germline CDR1 MNHNS, CDR2 SASEGT. Trimming cost V 6 bases and J 6 bases, with 13 bases left between them. This CDR3 has 13 amino acids. The CDR3 DNA reads TGTGCCAGCAGGGCGGAAGTGGTGGATACGCAGTATTTT. This gives the protein CASRAEVVDTQYF.

CDR3 nucleotides: TGCGCCAGCAGCTCCTCGAGGGGCAGCATTTACAATGAGCAGTTCTTC. Its protein is CASSSSRGSIYNEQFF. V is TRBV5-1 and J is TRBJ2-1; perhaps D is TRBD1 or TRBD2 (5 bases each). The V gene lost 3 bases and the J gene lost 4 bases, with 17 bases spanning the gap. The V gene's germline CDR1 is SGHRS and CDR2 YFSETQ. The CDR3 has 16 residues. Drawing the rest from reference TRBV5-1 and TRBJ2-1, the complete variable domain is KAGVTQTPRYLIKTRGQQVTLSCSPISGHRSVSWYQQTPGQGLQFLFEYFSETQRNKGNFPGRFSGRQFSNSRSEMNVSTLELGDSALYLCASSSSRGSIYNEQFFGPGTRLTVL.

In its sample, this clonotype was seen many times. The rearrangement links TRBV12-3 or TRBV12-4 to TRBJ2-2, with 9 positions matching TRBD1. The trim removed 5 bases at V and 5 bases at J, leaving 3 bases unmatched. This CDR3 spans 14 amino acids. The CDR3 bases are TGTGCCAGCAGTATCGGGACAGGGACCGGGGAGCTGTTTTTT. As protein: CASSIGTGTGELFF.

Many counts were recorded for this clonotype. The chain combines TRBV5-1 with TRBJ2-2; TRBD1 aligns across 7 bases. Per germline, CDR1 SGHRS and CDR2 YFSETQ. J lost 2 bases, V lost 9 bases, and 13 bases had no gene match. The CDR3 contains 16 residues. In nucleotides, the CDR3 is TGCGCCACGTCTCATGGGACAGACCTCAACACCGGGGAGCTGTTTTTT. It translates to CATSHGTDLNTGELFF.

This clonotype was counted ten times or more. This chain joins TRBV5-1 and TRBJ2-1, with 8 bases lining up with TRBD2. This CDR3 comprises 15 residues. Germline V lookup: CDR1 SGHRS, CDR2 YFSETQ. J was trimmed by 1 base and V by 4 bases; bases with no gene match: 4. The chain's CDR3 is CASSLRGGSYNEQFF. The CDR3 DNA reads as TGCGCCAGCAGCCTTCGGGGGGGGTCCTACAATGAGCAGTTCTTC.

This clonotype has ten or more counts. The chain uses TRBV2 and TRBJ1-1; D is uncertain. CDR1 is SNHLY, CDR2 FYNNEI, per germline. V lost 6 bases to trimming and J lost 0 bases, with 11 bases between them. This CDR3 region has 14 residues. In nucleotides, the CDR3 is TGTGCCAGCAGGCGGGAGACTATGAACACTGAAGCTTTCTTT. Protein product: CASRRETMNTEAFF.

This clonotype was seen a handful of times. The genes are TRBV18 and TRBJ2-5; D may be TRBD2 (5 bases). CDR3 length: 14 amino acids. Looked up from germline, CDR1 is KGHSH and CDR2 is LQKENI. The V end was cut by 1 base, the J end by 1 base, with 7 bases between. CDR3 sequence: CASSPRRSQETQYF. As DNA, the CDR3 is TGTGCCAGCTCACCACGGAGGAGCCAAGAGACCCAGTACTTC.